This TCR beta chain was retrieved from a study of CD8 T cells in Susac syndrome. Germline V gene sequence: CDR1 SQVTM, CDR2 ANQGSEA. Trimming took 8 bases from V and 4 from J; bases not matched to a gene: 10. This CDR3 is 13 amino acids long. Sequencing of TCR beta was performed on blood CD8+ T cells and on blood CD4+ T cells. Control patients had untreated stable or active relapsing-remitting multiple sclerosis by revised McDonald criteria. Reverse transcription of roughly 0.45 to 1 ug RNA used random hexamers. TCR beta CDR3 was amplified by immunoSEQ multiplex PCR. This amplification extended across 54 Vbeta and 13 Jbeta segments. TCRdb ran MiXCR on the immunoSEQ multiplex PCR reads and lists one entry per CDR3 protein. The data show about 130,000 distinct CDR3 sequences, about 94% seen once. Study conclusions and caveats: The number of individuals included in the study's TCR sequencing and HLA analysis was acknowledged as relatively small.

In regard to this clonotype: The antigen is undetermined.

The TCR was taken from a human donor with multiple sclerosis. Input material: CD4+ T cells from PBMCs. This chain connects TRBV29-1 to TRBJ1-1, with 7 bases matching TRBD1. The CDR3 sequence: CSHKKGGGTEAFF. The CDR3 DNA reads TGCAGCCACAAGAAAGGGGGCGGCACTGAAGCTTTCTTT.